The rows below give T cell receptor beta chains drawn from one sample of a study of identical twins. One entry per CDR3 protein, called by TCRdb with MiXCR from the 5' RACE reads. The sample lists about 890,000 distinct CDR3 sequences, around an eighth seen once, with under 2% in the top ten. The same sample was also used in a study of yellow fever vaccine responses in identical twins.

Material for sequencing was PBMCs. These receptors all stem from a woman aged 18-30 years in good health. Both conserved end residues are trimmed from each CDR3. D genes are given only for firm matches. Size values are once, few and many counts, or a class for expanded clones, and some rows have none.

TRBJ2-4	-	TRBV29-1	once	SVEGTLEAKNIQY
TRBJ1-1	-	TRBV27	few	ASSPSRANTEAF
TRBJ2-2	-	TRBV29-1	-	SAWGSRTGELF
TRBJ1-1	-	TRBV10-3	many	AISESANPNTEAF
TRBJ2-5	TRBD2	TRBV6-5	-	ASSYSVAGVTTQETQY
TRBJ2-1	TRBD2	TRBV2	-	ASSAGRLAGGNEQF
TRBJ1-2	-	TRBV7-9	-	ASSLVGGGRGGYT
TRBJ2-7	-	TRBV7-9	-	ASSARGSYEQY
TRBJ2-7	-	TRBV5-1	many	ASSVQETYEQY
TRBJ2-1	-	TRBV7-9	-	ASSLDGGGPNEQF
TRBJ1-1	-	TRBV19	-	ASRWGPNTEAF